Below are 14 T cell receptor beta chains sequenced from a single sample in a study of control samples from healthy donors and cancer patients. Here immunoSEQ multiplex PCR was the method, and the copy in TCRdb shows in-frame clones only, minus some. This sample has about 180,000 clones, with around nine tenths found just once. The sample comprised blood. The receptor source for this set is a man aged 30 to 39 in good health.

This clone has only one observation. Other DNA sequences in this sample translate to the same CDR3. This chain uses TRBV12-3 or TRBV12-4 with TRBJ2-1; 11 bases match TRBD2. J was trimmed by 7 bases and V by 9 bases; bases with no gene match: 5. The CDR3 is 13 residues long. The CDR3 region is CASSGGARNEQFF. The CDR3 DNA reads as TGTGCCAGTAGCGGGGGGGCAAGAAATGAGCAGTTCTTC.

CDR3 sequence reads: CASSQQGYRNGYTF. The CDR3 DNA sequence: TGTGCCAGCAGTCAACAGGGGTATCGAAATGGCTACACCTTC. The chain has TRBV6-5 and TRBJ1-2; TRBD1 matches at 7 bases. Germline CDR1 is MNHEY and CDR2 is SVGAGI. Germline trimming cut 5 bases from V and 6 bases from J; bases unmatched to any gene: 9. The CDR3 runs to 14 residues.

The gene calls are TRBV7-3 and TRBJ2-2; no clear D gene. Trimming removed 5 bases from V and 5 bases from J, with 9 bases in between. Germline V lookup: CDR1 SGHTA, CDR2 FQGTGA. The CDR3 extends over 13 amino acids. CDR3 sequence: CASSARETGELFF. The CDR3 DNA sequence: TGTGCCAGCAGCGCAAGAGAGACCGGGGAGCTGTTTTTT.

This rearrangement joins TRBV2 to TRBJ1-6; TRBD1 is a possible D gene (6 bases). The germline CDR1 and CDR2 sequences are SNHLY and FYNNEI. The CDR3 runs 14 residues. Trimming stripped 2 bases from V and 10 bases from J, with 12 bases between. The CDR3 region is CASSERTDGSPLHF. The CDR3 DNA is TGTGCCAGCAGTGAACGGACAGACGGGTCACCCCTCCACTTT.

The table lists this clone with a count of one. The chain has TRBV27 and TRBJ2-7; TRBD2 matches at 10 bases. The germline V gene has CDR1 MNHEY and CDR2 SMNVEV (reference sequence). The CDR3 is 16 amino acids. J gave up 7 bases and V 4 bases, and 13 bases lay outside the gene matches. In DNA, the CDR3 is TGTGCCAGCAGTTCCCTAGCGGGAGTAGCTTTCGAAGAGCAGTACTTC. Translating it yields CASSSLAGVAFEEQYF.

The chain uses TRBV10-3 and TRBJ1-1, with 8 nucleotides matching TRBD1. The CDR3 consists of 12 residues. Germline trimming cut 4 bases from V and 11 bases from J; bases unmatched to any gene: 6. Germline CDR1 ENHRY, CDR2 SYGVKD. In DNA form, the CDR3 reads TGTGCCATCAGTGGGACAGGGCTAGAGGCTTTCTTT. Translating it yields CAISGTGLEAFF.

The rearrangement joins TRBV5-4 to TRBJ1-2; a possible D gene is TRBD1 (5 bases). In germline, CDR1 is SGHNT, CDR2 YYREEE (reference sequence). CDR3 length equals 16 residues. V gave up 0 bases and J gave up 2 bases, with 14 bases separating them. The CDR3 DNA reads TGTGCCAGCAGCTTGGCCGGGGTTGGGGGAAACTATGGCTACACCTTC. This encodes CASSLAGVGGNYGYTF.

This chain uses TRBV7-3 with TRBJ2-1, with a tentative D call TRBD2 (6 bases). Trimming took off 5 bases at V and 2 bases at J, with 16 bases between the two ends. Per the germline V gene, CDR1 is SGHTA and CDR2 is FQGTGA. The CDR3 consists of 16 residues. For the CDR3, the DNA is TGTGCCAGCAGCCCCGCCGGGAGCGCCACCTACAATGAGCAGTTCTTC. Amino acid sequence: CASSPAGSATYNEQFF.

This chain links TRBV28 with TRBJ2-1, with 10 positions matching TRBD2. The germline gives CDR1 MDHEN, CDR2 SYDVKM. CDR3 length: 16 residues. Trimming removed 5 bases from V and 6 bases from J; junction bases left unmatched: 10. This chain's CDR3 is CASSLRLAGGINEQFF. CDR3 nucleotide sequence: TGTGCCAGCAGTCTCCGACTAGCGGGTGGGATCAATGAGCAGTTCTTC. The variable domain in full, completed from reference TRBV28 and TRBJ2-1, reads DVKVTQSSRYLVKRTGEKVFLECVQDMDHENMFWYRQDPGLGLRLIYFSYDVKMKEKGDIPEGYSVSREKKERFSLILESASTNQTSMYLCASSLRLAGGINEQFFGPGTRLTVL.

This chain uses TRBV6-5 with TRBJ1-2, with 8 bases aligning to TRBD1. This CDR3 contains 15 residues. After removal of 4 bases from V and 2 bases from J, the junction contained 6 bases not matched to a gene. Germline values: CDR1 MNHEY, CDR2 SVGAGI. The CDR3 sequence: CASSSPDRANYGYTF. CDR3 DNA sequence: TGTGCCAGCAGTTCCCCGGACAGGGCAAACTATGGCTACACCTTC.

The chain carries TRBV12-3 or TRBV12-4 and TRBJ1-2; unclear D gene. Trimming left V 3 bases short and J 1 base short, with 6 bases between. The length of the CDR3 is 13 residues. The CDR3 is CASSLTNNYGYTF. The CDR3 DNA reads as TGTGCCAGCAGTTTGACAAATAACTATGGCTACACCTTC.

By its share, this clone is medium-sized. This chain joins TRBV9 and TRBJ1-6, with D unresolved. CDR3 length equals 15 residues. V was clipped by 4 bases and J by 0 bases, with 8 bases between them. Germline CDR1 SGDLS, CDR2 YYNGEE. CDR3 in amino acids: CASSLRGSYNSPLHF. As DNA, the CDR3 is TGTGCCAGCAGCTTACGGGGCTCCTATAATTCACCCCTCCACTTT.

The chain combines TRBV5-1 with TRBJ2-7, with unresolved D. In germline, CDR1 is SGHRS, CDR2 YFSETQ. There are 15 residues in the CDR3. V lost 4 bases to trimming and J lost 5 bases, with 19 bases between them. CDR3 amino acids: CASSPGGSQANEQYF. CDR3 bases: TGCGCCAGCAGCCCCGGTGGGTCCCAGGCCAACGAGCAGTACTTC.

The CDR3 protein is CASSYAFGGEKLFF. Written as DNA, the CDR3 is TGTGCCAGCAGTTACGCGTTTGGTGGGGAAAAACTGTTTTTT. The chain employs TRBV6-5 and TRBJ1-4; D not certain. The germline gives CDR1 MNHEY, CDR2 SVGAGI. The CDR3 has 14 amino acids. V lost 2 bases, J lost 8 bases, and 12 bases lay in between.